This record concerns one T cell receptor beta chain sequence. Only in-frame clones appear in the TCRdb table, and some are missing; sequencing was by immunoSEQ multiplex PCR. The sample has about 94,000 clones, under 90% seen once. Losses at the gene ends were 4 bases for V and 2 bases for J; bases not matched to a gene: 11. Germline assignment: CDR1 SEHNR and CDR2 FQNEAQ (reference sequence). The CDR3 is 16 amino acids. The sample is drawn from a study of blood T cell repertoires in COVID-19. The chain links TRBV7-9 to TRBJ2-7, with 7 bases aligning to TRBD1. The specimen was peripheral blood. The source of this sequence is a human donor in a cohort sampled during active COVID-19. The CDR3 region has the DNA TGTGCCAGCAGCTATCTAGGGACAGAACTTACCTACGAGCAGTACTTC. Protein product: CASSYLGTELTYEQYF.